A selection of T cell receptor beta chains follows, all from one sample in a study of blood T cell repertoires in COVID-19. Using immunoSEQ multiplex PCR, the repertoire was profiled, and TCRdb retains in-frame clones only, with some absent. The repertoire holds around 69,000 clones, around four fifths seen once, with approximately 1.9% in the top ten. Sequenced sample: peripheral blood. Receptors were obtained from a woman in her sixties with acute or convalescent COVID-19. Both conserved end residues are part of each CDR3. Fields, in order: J gene, clone size, CDR3 length, V gene, D gene, CDR3 DNA, CDR3 protein. D genes are given only for firm matches. Only part of the rows carry a size: once, few, many, or a class if the clone is expanded.

>TRBJ1-2|NA|14|TRBV5-4|TRBD1
TGTGCCAGCACCCGGGACAGCATTAACTATGGCTACACCTTC
CASTRDSINYGYTF
>TRBJ2-7|once|20|TRBV27|NA
TGTGCCAGCAGTTTATATACGGTCCTACAGGGTGTGCGGGAGTTATCCGAGCAGTACTTC
CASSLYTVLQGVRELSEQYF
>TRBJ1-1|NA|15|TRBV5-1|NA
TGCGCCAGCAGCTATTCCGGGTCCCTCGGAACTGAAGCTTTCTTT
CASSYSGSLGTEAFF
>TRBJ2-1|NA|16|TRBV3-1/TRBV3-2|TRBD2
TGTGCCAGCAGCCCTCTGCTAGCGGGAGGTTACAATGAGCAGTTCTTC
CASSPLLAGGYNEQFF
>TRBJ1-5|NA|15|TRBV11-3|NA
TGTGCCAGCAGCTTGACTAGGACGGGCAATCAGCCCCAGCATTTT
CASSLTRTGNQPQHF
>TRBJ2-5|NA|14|TRBV19|NA
TGTGCCAGTAGTATAGTTGGTAGCTCTGAGACCCAGTACTTC
CASSIVGSSETQYF
>TRBJ2-3|NA|14|TRBV7-2|TRBD2
TGTGCCAGCAGCTTAGGGCCCAGCGGGGGGCCCTCGTATTTT
CASSLGPSGGPSYF
>TRBJ2-3|NA|14|TRBV10-3|TRBD2
TGTGCCATCAGTAGCGGGGATAGCACAGATACGCAGTATTTT
CAISSGDSTDTQYF
>TRBJ2-7|NA|15|TRBV6-1|NA
TGTGCCAGCAGTGAAGCTAGCGGTAGATTATACGAGCAGTACTTC
CASSEASGRLYEQYF
>TRBJ1-1|NA|11|TRBV20-1|TRBD1
TGCAGTGCAGGACAGGGACCAATAGCTTTCTTT
CSAGQGPIAFF
>TRBJ1-2|NA|14|TRBV7-9|NA
TGTGCCAGCAGCCTCGCCAGGGGAACCTATGGCTACACCTTC
CASSLARGTYGYTF
>TRBJ1-2|NA|12|TRBV6-6|NA
TGTGCCAGCAGAGACACGCTCTATGGCTACACCTTC
CASRDTLYGYTF
>TRBJ1-1|NA|16|TRBV4-1|NA
TGCGCCAGCAGCCATACGAAGCCCCCCATGAACACTGAAGCTTTCTTT
CASSHTKPPMNTEAFF
>TRBJ2-1|NA|17|TRBV2|NA
TGTGCCAGCAGCGTGAACGGCCTCCGACAGATTTACAATGAGCAGTTCTTC
CASSVNGLRQIYNEQFF
>TRBJ2-5|NA|19|TRBV13|TRBD2
TGTGCCAGCAGCTCCAGAGGGGCCGCTAGCGGGGGGTACCAAGAGACCCAGTACTTC
CASSSRGAASGGYQETQYF
>TRBJ1-1|NA|16|TRBV4-1|TRBD1
TGCGCCAGCAGCCAAATGGGACAGACTAAGAACACTGAAGCTTTCTTT
CASSQMGQTKNTEAFF
>TRBJ2-7|NA|14|TRBV28|TRBD1
TGTGCCAGCAGGGGACAGGGGGTCTCCTACGAGCAGTACTTC
CASRGQGVSYEQYF
>TRBJ2-3|NA|14|TRBV19|TRBD2
TGTGCCAGTAGTATGGGACTAGCCACAGATACGCAGTATTTT
CASSMGLATDTQYF
>TRBJ2-5|NA|15|TRBV5-6|NA
TGTGCCAGCAGCTGGGGTGGGGTAGGGGGAGAGACCCAGTACTTC
CASSWGGVGGETQYF
>TRBJ1-5|NA|15|TRBV19|TRBD1
TGTGCCAGTAGTCGGGACAGAGGTTCAAATCAGCCCCAGCATTTT
CASSRDRGSNQPQHF
>TRBJ1-6|NA|14|TRBV28|NA
TGTGCCAGCAGTTTCGCCGGTAACAATTCACCCCTCCACTTT
CASSFAGNNSPLHF
>TRBJ2-7|NA|12|TRBV7-9|NA
TGTGCCAGCAGCTATGCGGGTCTCGAGCAGTACTTC
CASSYAGLEQYF
>TRBJ1-1|NA|15|TRBV2|TRBD1
TGTGCCAGCAGTAGTTCGAGGACAGGGGGCACTGAAGCTTTCTTT
CASSSSRTGGTEAFF
>TRBJ2-5|NA|16|TRBV2|TRBD2
TGTGCCAGCAGCGGGACTAGCGGGGGGGTGCTGGAGACCCAGTACTTC
CASSGTSGGVLETQYF
>TRBJ1-1|NA|15|TRBV10-3|TRBD1
TGTGCCATCAGGGAAACTGACAGGGCGAACACTGAAGCTTTCTTT
CAIRETDRANTEAFF
>TRBJ1-1|NA|12|TRBV28|NA
TGTGCCAGCAGTTTAGTAAACAGCCGCGCTTTCTTT
CASSLVNSRAFF
>TRBJ1-2|NA|15|TRBV4-1|NA
TGCGCCAGCAGCCAAGATACAGGGTTAAACTATGGCTACACCTTC
CASSQDTGLNYGYTF
>TRBJ1-4|NA|15|TRBV27|TRBD1
TGTGCCAGCAGTTTACAGGGGGCCTCCTATGAAAAACTGTTTTTT
CASSLQGASYEKLFF
>TRBJ1-4|NA|14|TRBV30|NA
TGTGCCTGGAGTAGGAGTCGTTCGGGTGAAAAACTGTTTTTT
CAWSRSRSGEKLFF
>TRBJ1-1|NA|14|TRBV5-5|NA
TGTGCCAGCAGCTTTAACAGGGATCAGCTTGGAGCTTTCTTT
CASSFNRDQLGAFF
>TRBJ1-5|NA|15|TRBV19|TRBD1
TGTGCCAGCAGAATCGGACAGGCCAGCAATCAGCCCCAGCATTTT
CASRIGQASNQPQHF
>TRBJ1-5|NA|14|TRBV11-2|TRBD1
TGTGCCAGCAGCCAGGACAGGGTAGGTCAGCCCCAGCATTTT
CASSQDRVGQPQHF
>TRBJ1-2|NA|15|TRBV28|NA
TGTGCCAGCAGTTTGGCGTCCCGCGGAGTAAATGGCTACACCTTC
CASSLASRGVNGYTF
>TRBJ2-7|NA|13|TRBV12-3/TRBV12-4|NA
TGTGCCAGCAGCCTAACCGCCACGGGAGAGCAGTACTTC
CASSLTATGEQYF
>TRBJ2-1|NA|13|TRBV30|NA
TGTGCCTGGAGTGTATGGAGTCACAATGAGCAGTTCTTC
CAWSVWSHNEQFF
>TRBJ2-2|NA|16|TRBV5-4|TRBD1
TGTGCCAGCAGCTCCGGACAGGGCTTGAGCACCGGGGAGCTGTTTTTT
CASSSGQGLSTGELFF
>TRBJ1-3|NA|13|TRBV12-3/TRBV12-4|TRBD1
TGTGCCAGCAGTTTGAGACAGGGCGGCACCATATATTTT
CASSLRQGGTIYF
>TRBJ1-1|once|13|TRBV7-3|NA
TGTGCCAGCAGCTTACTCCCGAACACTGAAGCTTTCTTT
CASSLLPNTEAFF
>TRBJ2-7|NA|15|TRBV7-2|NA
TGTGCCAGCAGCTTTAAGGGCGGGGAATCCTACGAGCAGTACTTC
CASSFKGGESYEQYF
>TRBJ1-5|NA|14|TRBV18|NA
TGTGCCAGCTCACCAGACCGGGGCAATCAGCCCCAGCATTTT
CASSPDRGNQPQHF